These 8 T cell receptor beta chains share one sample of origin, sequenced in a study of T cells after yellow fever vaccination. One entry per CDR3 protein, called by TCRdb with MiXCR from the 5' RACE reads. This sample yields around 310,000 distinct CDR3 sequences, of which 8.7% are seen a single time; approximately 18% belongs to the top ten. The sample here was PBMCs, taken on the day of the first yellow fever vaccination. The receptor source for this set is a man aged 18-30 years who received the YFV17D yellow fever vaccine.

The chain joins TRBV5-1 to TRBJ2-6; no definite D call. Germline lookup yields CDR1 SGHRS and CDR2 YFSETQ. Trimming shortened V by 4 bases and J by 2 bases, and 7 bases separated the two germline ends. This CDR3 is 14 amino acids long. In DNA form, the CDR3 reads TGCGCCAGCAGCCCCCAGGCTGGGGCCAACGTCCTGACTTTC. Translation: CASSPQAGANVLTF.

This clonotype was seen a handful of times. The chain couples TRBV4-2 to TRBJ2-7; D not resolved. Trimming left V 0 bases short and J 0 bases short, with 9 bases between. Germline V lookup: CDR1 LGHNA, CDR2 YNFKEQ. The CDR3 runs 15 residues. The CDR3: CASSQDKQSSYEQYF. CDR3 in DNA: TGTGCCAGCAGCCAAGATAAACAGAGCTCCTACGAGCAGTACTTC.

This clonotype was seen at least ten times. V is TRBV14 and J is TRBJ2-1; D assignment may be TRBD1 or TRBD2 (5 bases each). V was pared by 4 bases and J by 8 bases, with 21 bases between. The germline CDR1 and CDR2 sequences are SGHDN and FVKESK. The CDR3 is made up of 16 amino acids. DNA for the CDR3: TGTGCCAGCAGCCGAGGGCCCGGGGTTGGGACCCATGAGCAGTTCTTC. Translated: CASSRGPGVGTHEQFF. The variable domain in full, with the rest retrieved from reference TRBV14 and TRBJ2-1, is EAGVTQFPSHSVIEKGQTVTLRCDPISGHDNLYWYRRVMGKEIKFLLHFVKESKQDESGMPNNRFLAERTGGTYSTLKVQPAELEDSGVYFCASSRGPGVGTHEQFFGPGTRLTVL.

Only a few counts were recorded for this clonotype. The rearrangement uses TRBV5-4 and TRBJ1-1, with D perhaps matching TRBD1 (6 bases). Germline V lookup: CDR1 SGHNT, CDR2 YYREEE (reference sequence). V lost 4 bases to trimming and J lost 3 bases, with 16 bases between them. The CDR3 sequence is 15 residues long. CDR3 in amino acids: CASSVYREGDTEAFF. DNA of the CDR3: TGTGCCAGCAGCGTTTACAGGGAAGGTGACACTGAAGCTTTCTTT.

Only a few counts were recorded for this clonotype. The J gene is TRBJ2-4, the V gene TRBV11-2; 10 positions agree with TRBD2. CDR3 length: 21 amino acids. Per germline, CDR1 SGHAT and CDR2 FQNNGV. V lost 5 bases to trimming and J lost 5 bases; unmatched junction nucleotides: 24. CDR3 sequence: CASSTRINSGGIGRIENIQYF. CDR3 nucleotide sequence: TGTGCCAGCAGCACACGGATTAATAGCGGGGGGATCGGGAGGATAGAAAACATTCAGTACTTC.

This clonotype has ten or more counts. V is TRBV4-3 and J is TRBJ2-1; D uncertain. The CDR3 runs to 14 residues. With 0 bases removed from V and 9 bases from J, the gap between germline ends came to 12 bases. Germline CDR1 LGHNA, CDR2 YSLEER. CDR3 sequence: CASSQDIPAPEQFF. CDR3 bases: TGCGCCAGCAGCCAAGACATCCCCGCACCTGAGCAGTTCTTC.

This chain connects TRBV15 to TRBJ1-3; the match to TRBD1 covers 7 bases. This CDR3 comprises 14 residues. The V and J ends lost 4 bases and 9 bases, in that order; junction bases with no gene match: 9. Looked up from germline, CDR1 is LNHNV and CDR2 is YYDKDF (reference sequence). CDR3 residues: CATSTETGRATIYF. CDR3 sequence (DNA): TGTGCCACCAGCACCGAGACAGGGCGCGCCACCATATATTTT. Drawing the rest from reference TRBV15 and TRBJ1-3, the complete variable domain is DAMVIQNPRYQVTQFGKPVTLSCSQTLNHNVMYWYQQKSSQAPKLLFHYYDKDFNNEADTPDNFQSRRPNTSFCFLDIRSPGLGDTAMYLCATSTETGRATIYFGEGSWLTVV.

In its sample, this clonotype was seen a few times. V gene TRBV7-2 combines with J gene TRBJ2-1, with D tentatively TRBD1 (5 bases). The germline V and J ends were trimmed by 6 bases and 9 bases, with 21 bases remaining between them. CDR1 is SGHTA and CDR2 is FQGNSA in the germline V gene. The CDR3 is made up of 15 amino acids. The DNA of the CDR3 is TGTGCCAGCAGTTCTGGACAAACTATTTCTGGTGAGCAGTTCTTC. This sequence encodes CASSSGQTISGEQFF. Full variable domain (remainder filled in from reference TRBV7-2 and TRBJ2-1): GAGVSQSPSNKVTEKGKDVELRCDPISGHTALYWYRQSLGQGLEFLIYFQGNSAPDKSGLPSDRFSAERTGGSVSTLTIQRTQQEDSAVYLCASSSGQTISGEQFFGPGTRLTVL.